These 25 T cell receptor beta chains originate from one sample sequenced in a study of T cells in Graves' hyperthyroidism and ophthalmopathy. There were TCR beta CDR3 regions amplified from RNA transcripts. First-round RT-PCR with HTBI primers amplified the TCR CDR3 region. TCRdb called the multiplex PCR reads again in MiXCR, with one record for every CDR3 protein. The repertoire holds about 410,000 distinct CDR3 sequences, roughly 15% seen once, with roughly an eighth in the top ten. The sequenced material came from blood. Receptors originate from a man between 18 and 29 years old with Graves' ophthalmopathy.

The rearrangement uses TRBV6-9 and TRBJ2-7; 12 bases agree with TRBD2. The CDR3 has 19 residues. V gave up 4 bases and J gave up 1 base; unmatched junction bases: 14. CDR1 is MNHGY and CDR2 is SVAAGI in the germline V gene. The DNA for the CDR3 is TGTGCCAGCAGTTCCCCGACTAGCGGGGGCCCGGGAATTTCCTACGAGCAGTACTTC. It codes for CASSSPTSGGPGISYEQYF.

The rearrangement joins TRBV5-1 to TRBJ2-3; no clear D. The length of the CDR3 is 13 residues. Looked up from germline, CDR1 is SGHRS and CDR2 is YFSETQ. Trimming stripped 3 bases from V and 2 bases from J, with 7 bases between. The CDR3 bases are TGCGCCAGCAGCTGGAGCCCCACAGATACGCAGTATTTT. It is translated as CASSWSPTDTQYF.

This clonotype was picked up many times. This rearrangement joins TRBV7-2 to TRBJ2-5; D is uncertain. Between the trimmed V and J ends, which lost 3 bases and 5 bases, there was a span of 4 bases. The CDR3 spans 11 residues. Looked up from germline, CDR1 is SGHTA and CDR2 is FQGNSA. CDR3 nucleotide sequence: TGTGCCAGCAGCTTCATTGAGACCCAGTACTTC. The encoded protein is CASSFIETQYF.

This clonotype showed up just a few times. The chain has TRBV5-1 and TRBJ1-3; no firm D call. The CDR3 runs to 14 residues. Germline CDR1 reads SGHRS; CDR2 reads YFSETQ. Trimming left V 4 bases short and J 3 bases short, with 11 bases between. The chain's CDR3 is CASSPSGGGNTIYF. The DNA of the CDR3 is TGCGCCAGCAGCCCCTCAGGTGGTGGAAACACCATATATTTT.

This clonotype occurred many times. The gene calls are TRBV6-1 and TRBJ2-7; 8 nucleotides agree with TRBD1. Germline values: CDR1 MNHNS, CDR2 SASEGT. The CDR3 covers 14 residues. V dropped 5 bases and J dropped 6; count of bases not matched to a gene: 9. The CDR3 nucleotides are TGTGCCAGCAGTCTTCAGGGGGCTGCCCTCGAGCAGTACTTC. Protein: CASSLQGAALEQYF.

This clonotype was seen only a few times. The V call is TRBV7-9, the J call TRBJ2-2; D unresolved. The germline V gene encodes CDR1 SEHNR and CDR2 FQNEAQ (reference sequence). The V gene lost 1 base and the J gene lost 5 bases, with 8 bases spanning the gap. The CDR3 contains 14 residues. The CDR3 nucleotides are TGTGCCAGCAGCTTAGTTGAAGGGACCGGGGAGCTGTTTTTT. This encodes CASSLVEGTGELFF.

The chain links TRBV5-1 to TRBJ1-6; 9 bases line up with TRBD1. V shed 6 bases, J shed 7 bases, and the junction held 5 bases outside the gene matches. This CDR3 spans 14 amino acids. The germline CDR1 and CDR2 sequences are SGHRS and YFSETQ. CDR3 region: CASTDGQGNSPLHF. CDR3 nucleotides: TGCGCCAGCACCGATGGACAGGGGAATTCACCCCTCCACTTT.

This clonotype occurred many times. The CDR3 nucleotides are TGCAGTGCTACCCAGAATTACGAGCAGTACTTC. Encoded protein: CSATQNYEQYF. The chain carries TRBV20-1 and TRBJ2-7; the D is unclear. The CDR3 length is 11 residues. Germline CDR1 is DFQATT and CDR2 is SNEGSKA (reference sequence). The V gene lost 4 bases and the J gene lost 4 bases, with 8 bases spanning the gap.

This clonotype was counted ten times or more. This chain links TRBV3-1 with TRBJ1-1; the D is unclear. Trimming shortened V by 4 bases and J by 3 bases, and 24 bases separated the two germline ends. The CDR3 runs 18 residues. In germline, CDR1 is LGHDT, CDR2 YNNKEL (reference sequence). CDR3 sequence reads: CASSPRREALSRDTEAFF. In DNA, the CDR3 is TGTGCCAGCAGCCCACGCCGAGAGGCACTCTCAAGGGACACTGAAGCTTTCTTT. Full variable domain (missing parts from reference TRBV3-1 and TRBJ1-1): DTAVSQTPKYLVTQMGNDKSIKCEQNLGHDTMYWYKQDSKKFLKIMFSYNNKELIINETVPNRFSPKSPDKAHLNLHINSLELGDSAVYFCASSPRREALSRDTEAFFGQGTRLTVV.

This clonotype was seen ten or more times. The chain has TRBV11-2 and TRBJ2-2; D not certain. Germline V lookup: CDR1 SGHAT, CDR2 FQNNGV. This CDR3 spans 16 amino acids. Trimming stripped 2 bases from V and 4 bases from J, with 14 bases between. The CDR3 nucleotides read TGTGCCAGCAGCTTAAGCACATTTGGTCCCACCGGGGAGCTGTTTTTT. Translated, it gives CASSLSTFGPTGELFF.

The V call is TRBV9, the J call TRBJ2-7; no clear D. Germline CDR1 and CDR2: SGDLS and YYNGEE. V lost 0 bases to trimming and J lost 2 bases, with 9 bases between them. The CDR3 runs to 14 residues. In DNA form, the CDR3 reads TGTGCCAGCAGCGTAGCTGCAGGCACCTACGAGCAGTACTTC. It yields the protein CASSVAAGTYEQYF.

This chain joins TRBV15 and TRBJ1-4, with a weak D call TRBD1 (5 bases). Germline loops: CDR1 LNHNV, CDR2 YYDKDF (reference sequence). The CDR3 sequence is 14 residues long. V was cut by 3 bases and J by 4 bases, with 9 bases left in between. CDR3 bases: TGTGCCACCAGCAGTTACGACAGTAATGAAAAACTGTTTTTT. Amino acids: CATSSYDSNEKLFF.

The gene calls are TRBV5-4 and TRBJ1-5; the match to TRBD1 covers 8 bases. The germline gives CDR1 SGHNT, CDR2 YYREEE (reference sequence). The CDR3 is 16 residues long. Unmatched junction bases numbered 6, after V lost 4 bases and J lost 0 bases. The DNA for the CDR3 is TGTGCCAGCAGCGACGCCGACAGGGGTAGCAATCAGCCCCAGCATTTT. This encodes CASSDADRGSNQPQHF.

This sequence joins TRBV4-2 and TRBJ2-7, with 11 bases fitting TRBD1. J gave up 7 bases and V 2 bases, and 13 bases lay outside the gene matches. Germline V gene sequence: CDR1 LGHNA, CDR2 YNFKEQ. The CDR3 consists of 17 residues. The CDR3 nucleotides are TGTGCCAGCAGCCAACCCCCGGGACAGGGGGACTACAATGAGCAGTACTTC. It yields the protein CASSQPPGQGDYNEQYF.

There are a few counts of this clonotype. V gene TRBV19 combines with J gene TRBJ2-2, with 12 bases fitting TRBD2. The CDR3 length is 15 residues. Unmatched junction bases numbered 4, after V lost 5 bases and J lost 6 bases. The germline V gene encodes CDR1 LNHDA and CDR2 SQIVND (reference sequence). This chain's CDR3 is CASSARTSGAGELFF. CDR3 DNA: TGTGCCAGTAGTGCTAGGACTAGCGGGGCCGGGGAGCTGTTTTTT.

This clonotype has more than one count but fewer than ten. The chain combines TRBV5-1 with TRBJ2-7; no definite D call. Germline V lookup: CDR1 SGHRS, CDR2 YFSETQ. This CDR3 is built from 14 residues. Between the trimmed V and J ends, which lost 3 bases and 0 bases, there was a span of 10 bases. This CDR3 is CASSWALSSYEQYF. CDR3 in DNA: TGCGCCAGCAGCTGGGCGTTGAGCTCCTACGAGCAGTACTTC.

Many counts were recorded for this clonotype. V usage is TRBV7-2 and J usage is TRBJ1-2; TRBD1 agrees at 8 bases. The length of the CDR3 is 13 residues. Germline trimming cut 3 bases from V and 3 bases from J; bases unmatched to any gene: 0. Per the germline V gene, CDR1 is SGHTA and CDR2 is FQGNSA. CDR3 bases: TGTGCCAGCAGCTTGACAGGGGACTATGGCTACACCTTC. As protein: CASSLTGDYGYTF.

This clonotype was seen repeatedly, ten times or more. The chain uses TRBV5-6 and TRBJ2-7; TRBD2 matches 12 bases. V was pared by 3 bases and J by 2 bases, with 9 bases of the junction left unmatched. Germline CDR1 and CDR2: SGHDT and YYEEEE. The CDR3 runs 17 residues. The CDR3: CASSYPSTSGGPYEQYF. In DNA form, the CDR3 reads TGTGCCAGCAGCTACCCTTCGACTAGCGGGGGACCCTACGAGCAGTACTTC.

This clonotype was seen repeatedly, ten times or more. The chain uses TRBV12-3 or TRBV12-4 and TRBJ2-3; 9 bases line up with TRBD1. CDR3 length: 15 amino acids. Germline trimming cut 4 bases from V and 3 bases from J; bases unmatched to any gene: 5. CDR3 region: CASSSNRGLTDTQYF. The CDR3 region has the DNA TGTGCCAGCAGTTCTAACAGGGGGCTTACAGATACGCAGTATTTT.

As to this clonotype: This sequence may be a read error, since a much larger clone differs from it by one base. The chain recombines TRBV19 with TRBJ2-1; tentatively, D is TRBD1 (6 bases). CDR3 size: 18 residues. Germline CDR1 LNHDA, CDR2 SQIVND (reference sequence). The CDR3 loop reads CASSIVPGLGTSYSEQFF. The CDR3 DNA reads TGTGCCAGTAGTATAGTTCCTGGTTTAGGGACATCTTACAGTGAGCAGTTCTTC.

This clonotype was seen ten or more times. The CDR3 region has the DNA TGTGCCAGCAGCCCTAAGAGGACAGCGCGGGAGCAGTACTTC. Translation: CASSPKRTAREQYF. This chain joins TRBV11-2 and TRBJ2-7; a possible D gene is TRBD1 (6 bases). Germline CDR1 and CDR2: SGHAT and FQNNGV. The germline V and J ends were trimmed by 5 bases and 7 bases, with 18 bases remaining between them. This CDR3 comprises 14 residues.

In this sample, this clonotype turned up many times. V usage is TRBV18 and J usage is TRBJ2-7; D remains unclear. This CDR3 is built from 13 residues. CDR1 and CDR2 from the germline V gene are KGHSH and LQKENI. Trimming stripped 0 bases from V and 5 bases from J, with 8 bases between. CDR3 protein: CASSPPGLNEQYF. CDR3 bases: TGTGCCAGCTCACCACCGGGCCTCAACGAGCAGTACTTC.

In the case of this clonotype: At one boundary the junction diverges from the germline segment, which might be a read error. This chain links TRBV18 with TRBJ2-3; TRBD1 is a possible D gene (5 bases). Germline V gene data show CDR1 as KGHSH and CDR2 as LQKENI. The length of the CDR3 is 16 residues. The CDR3 is CAGSPTAPGATDTQYF. CDR3 nucleotides: TGTGCCGGCTCACCAACAGCACCTGGGGCCACAGATACGCAGTACTTT.

This clonotype was recorded many times. The chain couples TRBV19 to TRBJ2-1; either TRBD1 or TRBD2 may fit D (5 bases each). Germline values: CDR1 LNHDA, CDR2 SQIVND (reference sequence). This CDR3 has 15 amino acids. V was pared by 3 bases and J by 0 bases, with 9 bases between. CDR3 in DNA: TGTGCCAGTAGTATTCCGGGGCTCTCCTACAATGAGCAGTTCTTC. The encoded protein is CASSIPGLSYNEQFF.

Points on this clonotype: A much larger clonotype is one base distant, so this may be a read error. The rearrangement links TRBV9 to TRBJ2-1; tentative D call: TRBD2 (5 bases). The V gene lost 0 bases and the J gene lost 10 bases, with 11 bases spanning the gap. The germline CDR1 and CDR2 sequences are SGDLS and YYNGEE. The CDR3 runs to 13 residues. As DNA, the CDR3 is TGTGCCAGCAGCGTAGCACGAGACTACGAGCAGTTCTTC. Residues: CASSVARDYEQFF. The full variable domain, completed using reference TRBV9 and TRBJ2-1, is DSGVTQTPKHLITATGQRVTLRCSPRSGDLSVYWYQQSLDQGLQFLIQYYNGEERAKGNILERFSAQQFPDLHSELNLSSLELGDSALYFCASSVARDYEQFFGPGTRLTVL.